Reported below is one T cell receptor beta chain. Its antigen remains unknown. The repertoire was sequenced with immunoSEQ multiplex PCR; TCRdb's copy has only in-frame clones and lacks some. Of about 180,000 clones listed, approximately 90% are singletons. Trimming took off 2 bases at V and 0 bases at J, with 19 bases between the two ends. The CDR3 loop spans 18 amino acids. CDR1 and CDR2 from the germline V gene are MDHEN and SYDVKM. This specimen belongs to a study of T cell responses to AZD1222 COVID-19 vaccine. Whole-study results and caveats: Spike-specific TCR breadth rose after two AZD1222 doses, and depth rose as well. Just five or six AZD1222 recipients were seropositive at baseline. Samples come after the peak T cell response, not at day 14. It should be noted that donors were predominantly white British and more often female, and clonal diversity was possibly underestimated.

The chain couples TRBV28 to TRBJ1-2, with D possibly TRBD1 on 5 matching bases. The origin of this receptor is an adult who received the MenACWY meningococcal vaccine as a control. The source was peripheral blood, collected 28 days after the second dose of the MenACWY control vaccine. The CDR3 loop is CASSLPIRGRTPNYGYTF. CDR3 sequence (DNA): TGTGCCAGCAGTTTACCCATCCGGGGCAGGACCCCTAACTATGGCTACACCTTC.